The clone carrying this TCR beta chain was seen at least ten times. Its specificity is not known. The sample belongs to a study of regulatory T cells in long-lasting Graves disease. Regarding the study as a whole: Favored gene segments in persistent disease were TRBV28, TRBJ1-2 and TRBJ2-5. Fewer public clonotypes were shared by new patients (roughly 910) than by persistent patients (approximately 2,700).

Time point of the sample: persistent/refractory GD, antithyroid drugs over 5 years with positive TRAb. Construction of the TCR library relied on RNA isolated from PBMCs. Into tubes containing EDTA, 8 to 9 milliliters of peripheral blood were drawn. Arm-PCR of CDR3 regions and iRepertoire HTBI primers were used to build TCR beta libraries. TCRdb re-called the multiplex PCR reads through MiXCR, storing one row per CDR3 protein. Found here are under 450,000 distinct CDR3 sequences, 23% of them singletons; the top ten hold about 27%. This CDR3 has 16 amino acids. The germline V gene encodes CDR1 SNHLY and CDR2 FYNNEI. The germline V and J ends were trimmed by 4 bases and 2 bases, with 15 bases remaining between them.

Specimen: peripheral blood mononuclear cells (PBMCs), collected when the disease was refractory, from a patient treated with antithyroid drugs. The chain couples TRBV2 to TRBJ1-5, with a tentative D call TRBD1 (5 bases). The TCR was taken from a female donor with Graves disease. The CDR3 sequence is CASSGGLNSGNQPQHF. CDR3 DNA: TGTGCCAGCAGTGGGGGGTTAAACTCCGGCAATCAGCCCCAGCATTTT.